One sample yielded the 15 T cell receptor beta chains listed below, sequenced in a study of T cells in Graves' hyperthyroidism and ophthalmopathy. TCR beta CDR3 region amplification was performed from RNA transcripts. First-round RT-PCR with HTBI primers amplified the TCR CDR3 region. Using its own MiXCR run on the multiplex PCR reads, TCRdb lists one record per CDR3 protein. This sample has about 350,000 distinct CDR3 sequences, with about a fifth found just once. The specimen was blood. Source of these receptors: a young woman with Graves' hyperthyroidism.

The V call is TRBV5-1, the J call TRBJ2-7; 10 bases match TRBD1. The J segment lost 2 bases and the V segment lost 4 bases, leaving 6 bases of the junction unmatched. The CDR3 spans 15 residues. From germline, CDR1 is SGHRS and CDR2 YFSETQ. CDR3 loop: CASSQTGGFTYEQYF. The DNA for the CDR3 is TGCGCCAGCAGCCAGACAGGGGGCTTCACCTACGAGCAGTACTTC.

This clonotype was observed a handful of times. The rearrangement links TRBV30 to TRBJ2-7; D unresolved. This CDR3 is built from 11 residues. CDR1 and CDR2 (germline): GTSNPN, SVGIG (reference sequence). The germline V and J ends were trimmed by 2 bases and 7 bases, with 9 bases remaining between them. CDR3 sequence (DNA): TGTGCCTGGAGTTCTTCGGGTGAGCAGTACTTC. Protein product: CAWSSSGEQYF.

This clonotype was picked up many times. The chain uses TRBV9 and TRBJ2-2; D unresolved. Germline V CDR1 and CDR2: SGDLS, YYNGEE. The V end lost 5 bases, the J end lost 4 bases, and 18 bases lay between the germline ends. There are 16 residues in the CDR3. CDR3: CASSVPPHTATGELFF. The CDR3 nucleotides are TGTGCCAGCAGTGTACCCCCCCACACCGCCACCGGGGAGCTGTTTTTT. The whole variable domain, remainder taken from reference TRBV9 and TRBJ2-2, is DSGVTQTPKHLITATGQRVTLRCSPRSGDLSVYWYQQSLDQGLQFLIQYYNGEERAKGNILERFSAQQFPDLHSELNLSSLELGDSALYFCASSVPPHTATGELFFGEGSRLTVL.

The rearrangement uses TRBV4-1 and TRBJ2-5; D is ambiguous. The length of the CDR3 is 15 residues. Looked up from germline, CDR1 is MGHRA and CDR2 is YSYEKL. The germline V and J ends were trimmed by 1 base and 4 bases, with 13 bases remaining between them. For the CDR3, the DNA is TGCGCCAGCAGCCAAGGTGCGAAGTGGAGAGAGACCCAGTACTTC. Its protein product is CASSQGAKWRETQYF.

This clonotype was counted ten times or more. CDR3 nucleotide sequence: TGCAGCGTTGGCAGGGGGGGCTTCGAGCAGTACTTC. This sequence encodes CSVGRGGFEQYF. The chain couples TRBV29-1 to TRBJ2-7; possibly TRBD1 or TRBD2 for D (7 bases each). The CDR3 has 12 amino acids. V was trimmed by 4 bases and J by 6 bases, leaving 13 bases between them. Germline loops: CDR1 SQVTM, CDR2 ANQGSEA.

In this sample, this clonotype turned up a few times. The CDR3 is CASSFLTGPSEQYF. CDR3 nucleotides: TGTGCCAGCAGTTTTCTAACAGGCCCCAGCGAGCAGTACTTC. The gene calls are TRBV12-3 or TRBV12-4 and TRBJ2-7; weak D call: TRBD1 (5 bases). CDR3 size: 14 residues. Trimming removed 3 bases from V and 6 bases from J, with 15 bases in between.

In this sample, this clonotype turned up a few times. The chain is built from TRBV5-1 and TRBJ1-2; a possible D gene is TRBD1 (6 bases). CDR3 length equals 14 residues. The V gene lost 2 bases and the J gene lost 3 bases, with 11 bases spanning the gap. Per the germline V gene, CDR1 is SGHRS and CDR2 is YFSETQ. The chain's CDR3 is CASSLAPGDYGYTF. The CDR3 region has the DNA TGCGCCAGCAGCTTAGCCCCAGGGGACTATGGCTACACCTTC.

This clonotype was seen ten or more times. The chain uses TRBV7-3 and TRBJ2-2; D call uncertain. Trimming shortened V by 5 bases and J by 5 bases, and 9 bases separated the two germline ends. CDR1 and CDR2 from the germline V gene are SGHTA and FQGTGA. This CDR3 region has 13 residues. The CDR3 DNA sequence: TGTGCCAGCAGCCTCCTAGGTACCGGGGAGCTGTTTTTT. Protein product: CASSLLGTGELFF.

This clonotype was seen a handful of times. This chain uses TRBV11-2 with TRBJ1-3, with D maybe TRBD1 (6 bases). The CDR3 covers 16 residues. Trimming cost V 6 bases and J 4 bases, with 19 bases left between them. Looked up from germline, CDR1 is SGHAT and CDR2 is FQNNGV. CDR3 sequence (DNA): TGTGCCAGCAGTTCGACTGGTTGGGGGCCCGGAAACACCATATATTTT. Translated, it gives CASSSTGWGPGNTIYF. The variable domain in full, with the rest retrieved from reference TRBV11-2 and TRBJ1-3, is EAGVAQSPRYKIIEKRQSVAFWCNPISGHATLYWYQQILGQGPKLLIQFQNNGVVDDSQLPKDRFSAERLKGVDSTLKIQPAKLEDSAVYLCASSSTGWGPGNTIYFGEGSWLTVV.

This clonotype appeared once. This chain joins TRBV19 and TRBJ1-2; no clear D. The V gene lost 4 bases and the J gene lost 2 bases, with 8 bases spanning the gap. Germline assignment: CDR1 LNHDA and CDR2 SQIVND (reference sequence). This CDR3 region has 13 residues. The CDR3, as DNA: TGTGCCAGTAGTAAAGGAGAGAACTATGGCTACACCTTC. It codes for CASSKGENYGYTF.

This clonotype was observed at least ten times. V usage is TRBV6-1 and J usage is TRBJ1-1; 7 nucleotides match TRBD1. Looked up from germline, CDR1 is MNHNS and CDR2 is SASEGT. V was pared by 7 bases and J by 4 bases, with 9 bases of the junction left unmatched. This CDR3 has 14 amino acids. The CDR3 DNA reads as TGTGCCAGCACCCGACAGGGAACCCGCACTGAAGCTTTCTTT. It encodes CASTRQGTRTEAFF.

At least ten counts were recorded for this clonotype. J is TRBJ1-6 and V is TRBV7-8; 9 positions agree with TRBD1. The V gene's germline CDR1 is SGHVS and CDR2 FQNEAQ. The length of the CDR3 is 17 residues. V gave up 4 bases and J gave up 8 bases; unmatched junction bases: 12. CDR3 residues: CASSSLRGGTGHSPLHF. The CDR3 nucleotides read TGTGCCAGCAGCTCCCTAAGAGGCGGGACAGGGCATTCACCCCTCCACTTT.

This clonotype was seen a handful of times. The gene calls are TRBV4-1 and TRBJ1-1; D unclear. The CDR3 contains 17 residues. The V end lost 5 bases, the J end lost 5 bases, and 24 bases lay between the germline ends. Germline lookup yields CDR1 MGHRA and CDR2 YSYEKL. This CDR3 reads CASSENEGPVVPTEAFF. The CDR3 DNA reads TGCGCCAGCAGCGAAAACGAGGGCCCTGTAGTGCCGACTGAAGCTTTCTTT.

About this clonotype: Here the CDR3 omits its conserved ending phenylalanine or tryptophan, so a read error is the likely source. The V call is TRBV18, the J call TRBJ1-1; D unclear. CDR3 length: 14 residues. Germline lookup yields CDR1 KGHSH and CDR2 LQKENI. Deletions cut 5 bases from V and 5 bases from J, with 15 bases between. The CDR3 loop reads CASSSRSVGTEAFV. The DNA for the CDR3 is TGTGCCAGCTCATCACGGTCAGTGGGGACTGAAGCTTTCGTT.

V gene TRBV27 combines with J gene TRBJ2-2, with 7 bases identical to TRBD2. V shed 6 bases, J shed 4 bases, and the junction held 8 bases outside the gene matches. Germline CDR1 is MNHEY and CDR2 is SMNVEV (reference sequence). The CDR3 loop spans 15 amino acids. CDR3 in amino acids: CASRTGPGGTGELFF. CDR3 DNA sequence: TGTGCCAGCAGGACCGGCCCGGGGGGCACCGGGGAGCTGTTTTTT.